These 13 T cell receptor beta chains were all obtained from the same sample, sequenced in a study of blood T cell repertoires in COVID-19. Sequencing used immunoSEQ multiplex PCR; TCRdb keeps in-frame clones, though not all of them. In the table there are roughly 360,000 clones, about four fifths of which are singletons. Sequenced sample: peripheral blood. These receptors originate from a human donor with acute or convalescent COVID-19. The donor label of this sample is uncertain.

On this clone: At one of its ends the junction is not consistent with the germline gene, which may arise from a read error. The chain links TRBV5-4 to TRBJ2-7; D may be TRBD2 (6 bases). The CDR3 contains 13 residues. The germline gives CDR1 SGHNT, CDR2 YYREEE (reference sequence). Here the CDR3 reads CASSLRLVSRLDF. In DNA form, the CDR3 reads TGTGCCAGCAGCTTGCGACTAGTAAGTCGCTTGGACTTC.

In DNA, the CDR3 is TGTGCCAGTAGTATGATGGGACAGGGGCTCGGGGACTATGGCTACACCTTC. The encoded protein is CASSMMGQGLGDYGYTF. This rearrangement joins TRBV19 to TRBJ1-2; 10 bases fit TRBD1. The CDR3 runs 17 residues. Germline V lookup: CDR1 LNHDA, CDR2 SQIVND (reference sequence). Trimming at V came to 3 bases and at J to 3 bases, leaving 10 bases not matched to a gene.

This chain uses TRBV7-8 with TRBJ2-7; D is undetermined. Trimming removed 5 bases at V and 1 base at J, with 15 bases between. The CDR3 extends over 15 amino acids. Germline V gene data show CDR1 as SGHVS and CDR2 as FQNEAQ. CDR3 in DNA: TGTGCCAGCAGCCATCTGGCGACTGATTCCTACGAGCAGTACTTC. Translated: CASSHLATDSYEQYF.

The J gene is TRBJ1-5, the V gene TRBV10-2; D might be TRBD1 (5 bases). Germline V gene lookup returns CDR1 WSHSY and CDR2 SAAADI. V dropped 7 bases and J dropped 5 bases, with 12 bases sitting between them. The CDR3 sequence is 13 residues long. CDR3 loop: CASMGGVDQPQHF. DNA for the CDR3: TGCGCCAGCATGGGGGGGGTTGATCAGCCCCAGCATTTT.

This clone was seen a few times. The V call is TRBV9, the J call TRBJ2-1, with D unclear. V shed 3 bases and J shed 8 bases, with 18 bases lying between them. CDR3 length equals 15 residues. Germline-derived CDR1 and CDR2 are SGDLS and YYNGEE. This chain's CDR3 is CASSGFSTPSDEQFF. DNA of the CDR3: TGTGCCAGCAGCGGTTTCAGTACCCCTTCTGATGAGCAGTTCTTC.

The rearrangement joins TRBV30 to TRBJ1-1, with TRBD1 identical over 8 bases. This CDR3 has 11 residues. The ends lost 5 bases at V and 7 bases at J; junction bases unmatched: 3. Looked up from germline, CDR1 is GTSNPN and CDR2 is SVGIG (reference sequence). Here the CDR3 DNA reads TGTGCCTGGGGACAGGGCCATGAAGCTTTCTTT. Translated: CAWGQGHEAFF.

The sample holds one count of this clone. The CDR3 spells CASSYSGGTGLYEQYF. CDR3 nucleotide sequence: TGTGCCAGCAGTTACTCGGGGGGGACAGGGCTATACGAGCAGTACTTC. This sequence joins TRBV6-2 or TRBV6-3 and TRBJ2-7, with 9 bases matching TRBD1. There are 16 residues in the CDR3. The V and J ends lost 0 bases and 4 bases, in that order; junction bases with no gene match: 7. Per germline, CDR1 MNHEY and CDR2 SVGEGT.

The gene calls are TRBV28 and TRBJ1-2, with D perhaps matching TRBD1 (5 bases). Per the germline V gene, CDR1 is MDHEN and CDR2 is SYDVKM. The length of the CDR3 is 15 residues. Trimming shortened V by 6 bases and J by 3 bases, and 17 bases separated the two germline ends. CDR3 in amino acids: CASRPHQGGHYGYTF. The CDR3 nucleotides are TGTGCCAGCAGGCCACACCAGGGAGGACACTATGGCTACACCTTC.

V and J are TRBV5-1 and TRBJ2-5; D possibly corresponds to TRBD1 (6 bases). Per germline, CDR1 SGHRS and CDR2 YFSETQ. The CDR3 sequence is 14 residues long. The V end lost 0 bases, the J end lost 2 bases, and 8 bases lay between the germline ends. The CDR3 region is CASSLVGAQETQYF. The CDR3 nucleotides are TGCGCCAGCAGCTTGGTGGGGGCTCAAGAGACCCAGTACTTC.

This sequence joins TRBV19 and TRBJ1-5, with 7 bases aligning to TRBD1. CDR3 size: 15 residues. The V and J ends lost 3 bases and 0 bases, in that order; junction bases with no gene match: 2. CDR1 is LNHDA and CDR2 is SQIVND in the germline V gene (reference sequence). The CDR3 DNA sequence: TGTGCCAGTAGTATGGGGACAGCTAGCAATCAGCCCCAGCATTTT. Its translation is CASSMGTASNQPQHF.

This chain connects TRBV6-5 to TRBJ1-4, with a tentative D call TRBD1 (5 bases). This CDR3 spans 15 amino acids. CDR1 is MNHEY and CDR2 is SVGAGI in the germline V gene. Trimming stripped 6 bases from V and 7 bases from J, with 18 bases between. CDR3 protein: CASSRRAGDGEKLFF. The CDR3 nucleotides are TGTGCCAGCAGCCGTCGGGCGGGGGATGGTGAAAAACTGTTTTTT.

This chain uses TRBV9 with TRBJ1-5; D possibly corresponds to TRBD1 (6 bases). The CDR3 has 13 residues. Germline CDR1 reads SGDLS; CDR2 reads YYNGEE. V lost 3 bases, J lost 10 bases, and 14 bases lay in between. CDR3 protein: CASSEGTDSPQHF. The CDR3 coding sequence is TGTGCCAGCAGCGAGGGGACGGACAGCCCCCAGCATTTT.

V and J are TRBV2 and TRBJ2-2; 9 nucleotides align to TRBD1. The CDR3 consists of 16 residues. Trimming removed 8 bases from V and 6 bases from J; junction bases left unmatched: 13. Germline V CDR1 and CDR2: SNHLY, FYNNEI. In DNA form, the CDR3 reads TGTGCCAGCTTTTCATCCGGGACAGGGATCCCCGGGGAGCTGTTTTTT. It encodes CASFSSGTGIPGELFF.